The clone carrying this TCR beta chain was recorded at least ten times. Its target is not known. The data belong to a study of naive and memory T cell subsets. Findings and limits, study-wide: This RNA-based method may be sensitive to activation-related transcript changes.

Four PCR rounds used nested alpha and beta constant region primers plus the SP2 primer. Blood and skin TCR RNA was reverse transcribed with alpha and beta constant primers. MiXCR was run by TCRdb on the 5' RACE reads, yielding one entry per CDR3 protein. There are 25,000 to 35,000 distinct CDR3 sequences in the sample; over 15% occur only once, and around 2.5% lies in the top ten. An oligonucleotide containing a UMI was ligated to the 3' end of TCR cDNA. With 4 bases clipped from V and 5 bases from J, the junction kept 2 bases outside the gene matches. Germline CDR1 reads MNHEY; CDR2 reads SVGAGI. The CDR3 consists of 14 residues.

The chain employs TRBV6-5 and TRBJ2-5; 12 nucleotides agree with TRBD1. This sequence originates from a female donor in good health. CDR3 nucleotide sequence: TGTGCCAGCAGTTTGGGACAGGGGGCTGAGACCCAGTACTTC. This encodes CASSLGQGAETQYF.